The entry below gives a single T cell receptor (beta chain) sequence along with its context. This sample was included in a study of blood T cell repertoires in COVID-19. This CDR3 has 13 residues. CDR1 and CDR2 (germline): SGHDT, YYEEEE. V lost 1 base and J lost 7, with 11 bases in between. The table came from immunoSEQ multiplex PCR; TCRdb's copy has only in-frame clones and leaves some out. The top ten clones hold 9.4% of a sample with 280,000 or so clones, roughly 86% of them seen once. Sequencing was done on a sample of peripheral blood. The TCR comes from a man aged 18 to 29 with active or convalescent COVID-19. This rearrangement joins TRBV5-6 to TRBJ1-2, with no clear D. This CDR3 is CASSLTEDFGYTF. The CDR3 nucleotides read TGTGCCAGCAGCTTGACAGAAGATTTTGGCTACACCTTC.